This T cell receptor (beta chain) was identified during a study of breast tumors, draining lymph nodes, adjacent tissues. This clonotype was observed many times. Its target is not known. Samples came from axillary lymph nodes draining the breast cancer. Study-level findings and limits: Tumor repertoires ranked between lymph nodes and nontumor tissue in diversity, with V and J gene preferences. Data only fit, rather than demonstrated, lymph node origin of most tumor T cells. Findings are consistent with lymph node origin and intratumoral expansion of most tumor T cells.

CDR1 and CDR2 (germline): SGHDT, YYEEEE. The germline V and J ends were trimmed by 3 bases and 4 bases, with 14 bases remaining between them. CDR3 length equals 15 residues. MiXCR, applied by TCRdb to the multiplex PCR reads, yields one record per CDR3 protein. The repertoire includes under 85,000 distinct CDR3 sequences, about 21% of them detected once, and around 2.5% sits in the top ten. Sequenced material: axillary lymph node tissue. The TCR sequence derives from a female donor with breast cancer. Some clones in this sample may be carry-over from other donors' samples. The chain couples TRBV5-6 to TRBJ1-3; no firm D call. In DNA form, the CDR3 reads TGTGCCAGCAGCTCGGTGTCGGAGTCCGGAAACACCATATATTTT. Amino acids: CASSSVSESGNTIYF.